The rows below give T cell receptor beta chains drawn from one sample of a study of chemoradiotherapy in HPV16-positive cancers. Using immunoSEQ multiplex PCR, the repertoire was profiled, and TCRdb retains in-frame clones only, with some absent. The table records around 1,600 clones, around 83% of them present only once. The material sequenced was tumor tissue, taken from a patient who underwent chemoradiotherapy. The receptors come from a human donor with HPV-associated anogenital cancer. Both conserved end residues are part of each CDR3. D genes are given only for firm matches. Clone size is not always given. Where it is, it says once, few, many or a class for expanded clones.

abundance | d_gene | j_gene | v_gene | CDR3nt | CDR3aa
. | TRBD1 | TRBJ2-5 | TRBV25-1 | TGTGCCAGCACTCCACCCACAGGGGGCGGGCAAGAGACCCAGTACTTC | CASTPPTGGGQETQYF
. | . | TRBJ2-5 | TRBV11-2 | TGTGCCAGCAGCCGAGACCAAACTACCCAGTACTTC | CASSRDQTTQYF
once | TRBD2 | TRBJ2-1 | TRBV5-1 | TGCGCCAGCAGCGGGGAGGGGTCCTACAATGAGCAGTTCTTC | CASSGEGSYNEQFF
. | . | TRBJ1-5 | TRBV19 | TGTGCCAGTAGTACGGGCCGTGAGGGGCATCAGCCCCAGCATTTT | CASSTGREGHQPQHF
. | . | TRBJ1-1 | TRBV5-4 | TGTGCCAGCAGCTTGGAGGATAGTGAAGCTTTCTTT | CASSLEDSEAFF
. | . | TRBJ1-6 | TRBV21-1 | TGTGCCAGCAGCAATGGGAGACCCTATAATTCACCCCTCCACTTT | CASSNGRPYNSPLHF
. | . | TRBJ1-2 | TRBV19 | TGTGCCAGTAGCGAAGCCGGGACAACTAACTATGGCTACACCTTC | CASSEAGTTNYGYTF
. | TRBD1 | TRBJ1-2 | TRBV5-1 | TGCGCCAGCACTGGGGGGACAGGGATTTCCGTCTATGGCTACACCTTC | CASTGGTGISVYGYTF
once | . | TRBJ2-5 | TRBV30 | TGTGCCTGGAGGGGGGGGGACAGGACCCAGTACTTC | CAWRGGDRTQYF
. | . | TRBJ2-1 | TRBV18 | TGTGCCAGCTCACCACTACGGTCTGATGGGGATGAGCAGTTCTTC | CASSPLRSDGDEQFF
few | . | TRBJ1-1 | TRBV18 | TGTGCCAGCTCACGAGTGGAGAACACTGAAGCTTTCTTT | CASSRVENTEAFF
. | . | TRBJ2-7 | TRBV5-5 | TGTGCCAGCAGCACCGCCGGGGAGGACGGCGAGCAGTACTTC | CASSTAGEDGEQYF
. | TRBD2 | TRBJ2-5 | TRBV7-2 | TGTGCCAGCAGCTTAACGGGGGGGCAAGAGACCCAGTACTTC | CASSLTGGQETQYF
. | TRBD2 | TRBJ2-3 | TRBV7-9 | TGTGCCAGCAGCTTATCACTAGCGGGGGCTACAGATACGCAGTATTTT | CASSLSLAGATDTQYF
. | . | TRBJ1-5 | TRBV7-2 | TGTGCCAGCAGCTCCACCTCCTACCAGCCCCAGCATTTT | CASSSTSYQPQHF
. | TRBD1 | TRBJ1-4 | TRBV9 | TGTGCCAGCAGCCCGAGACAGGGGGAGGGTGAAAAACTGTTTTTT | CASSPRQGEGEKLFF
. | TRBD1 | TRBJ2-1 | TRBV6-1 | TGTGCCAGCTCCAGGACAGGGCTGAATGAGCAGTTCTTC | CASSRTGLNEQFF
. | TRBD1 | TRBJ2-5 | TRBV7-2 | TGTGCCAGCAGCTTAAACCCGACCCCTACAGGGGGCCAAGAGACCCAGTACTTC | CASSLNPTPTGGQETQYF